The entry below describes one T cell receptor (beta chain). Produced via immunoSEQ multiplex PCR; TCRdb's table is partial and in-frame only. The table lists 90,000 to 100,000 clones, 88% of them singletons, with 13% to 15% in the top ten. The germline V gene has CDR1 MNHEY and CDR2 SVGEGT. V lost 0 bases, J lost 0 bases, and 6 bases lay in between. The CDR3 runs to 14 residues. This sample stems from a study of control samples from healthy donors and cancer patients. This TCR came from a woman between 65 and 79 years old in good health. Sequencing was carried out using blood. This rearrangement joins TRBV6-2 or TRBV6-3 to TRBJ2-7; no definite D call. The CDR3 protein is CASSYSVSSYEQYF. The DNA for the CDR3 is TGTGCCAGCAGTTACTCGGTCAGCTCCTACGAGCAGTACTTC.